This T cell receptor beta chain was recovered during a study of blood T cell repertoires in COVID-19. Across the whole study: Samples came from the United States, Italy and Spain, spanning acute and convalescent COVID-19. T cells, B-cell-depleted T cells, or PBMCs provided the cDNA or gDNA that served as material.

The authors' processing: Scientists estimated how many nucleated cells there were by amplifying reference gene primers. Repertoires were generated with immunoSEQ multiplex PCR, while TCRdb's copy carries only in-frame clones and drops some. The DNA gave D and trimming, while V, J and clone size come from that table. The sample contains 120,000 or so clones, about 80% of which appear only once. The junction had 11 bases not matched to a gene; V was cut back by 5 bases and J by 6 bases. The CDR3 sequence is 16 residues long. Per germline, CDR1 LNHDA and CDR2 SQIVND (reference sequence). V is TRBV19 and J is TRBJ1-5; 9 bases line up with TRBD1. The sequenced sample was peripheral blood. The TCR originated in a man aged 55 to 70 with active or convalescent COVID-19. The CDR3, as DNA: TGTGCCAGTAGTTTCAGACCGGGACAGGGATCTCAGCCCCAGCATTTT. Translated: CASSFRPGQGSQPQHF.